Below, 17 T cell receptor beta chains from the same sample are listed, as sequenced in a study of blood T cell repertoires in COVID-19. Repertoires were generated with immunoSEQ multiplex PCR, while TCRdb's copy carries only in-frame clones and drops some. This sample has some 120,000 clones, with around 85% found just once. Sequencing used peripheral blood. The source of these receptors is a woman over 75 with COVID-19, enrolled during active disease.

The sample holds a few counts of this clone. The rearrangement joins TRBV24-1 to TRBJ1-5; 7 bases map to TRBD1. This CDR3 is built from 15 residues. Germline CDR1 is KGHDR and CDR2 is SFDVKD. Unmatched junction bases numbered 4, after V lost 5 bases and J lost 1 base. The DNA of the CDR3 is TGTGCCACCAGTGGAGCCAGGGGGAGCAATCAGCCCCAGCATTTT. Translating gives CATSGARGSNQPQHF.

The J gene is TRBJ2-1, the V gene TRBV29-1; D unresolved. This CDR3 is built from 17 residues. CDR1 SQVTM and CDR2 ANQGSEA come from the germline V gene. Deletions cut 4 bases from V and 7 bases from J, with 26 bases between. In DNA, the CDR3 is TGCAGCGTTGTGATTCTGGAGATGCATTATAGCCCAAATGAGCAGTTCTTC. Translating gives CSVVILEMHYSPNEQFF.

The chain joins TRBV21-1 to TRBJ1-4. TRBV21-1 is labeled a pseudogene. The CDR3 is 15 residues long. The CDR3 sequence: CASSKEEALGEKLFF. The CDR3 nucleotides read TGTGCCAGCAGCAAAGAGGAGGCTCTAGGTGAAAAACTGTTTTTT.

The J gene is TRBJ1-3, the V gene TRBV28; no definite D call. The CDR3 covers 14 residues. The germline V and J ends were trimmed by 6 bases and 0 bases, with 9 bases remaining between them. The germline gives CDR1 MDHEN, CDR2 SYDVKM. CDR3 bases: TGTGCCAGCAGCGAGGGAAACTCTGGAAACACCATATATTTT. This translates into CASSEGNSGNTIYF.

The chain carries TRBV20-1 and TRBJ2-1; tentatively, D is TRBD2 (6 bases). The length of the CDR3 is 14 residues. Trimming cost V 3 bases and J 0 bases, with 9 bases left between them. CDR1 and CDR2 from the germline V gene are DFQATT and SNEGSKA (reference sequence). CDR3 nucleotides: TGCAGTGCTAGTCCCGGGAGCTCCTACAATGAGCAGTTCTTC. It is translated as CSASPGSSYNEQFF.

This clone has only one observation. The CDR3 coding sequence is TGTGCTAGTGGCGGACCGGGACTAGCGGGCCGGGGAAATGAGCAGTTCTTC. This sequence encodes CASGGPGLAGRGNEQFF. This chain uses TRBV12-5 with TRBJ2-1; 12 bases fit TRBD2. The CDR3 extends over 17 amino acids. Per the germline V gene, CDR1 is LGHNT and CDR2 is FRNRAP. With 6 bases clipped from V and 7 bases from J, the junction kept 13 bases outside the gene matches.

This rearrangement joins TRBV12-3 or TRBV12-4 to TRBJ1-2; no reliable D call. CDR3 length equals 12 residues. The V and J ends lost 4 bases and 3 bases respectively, with 6 bases between them. The CDR3 sequence: CASSSSYYGYTF. CDR3 in DNA: TGTGCCAGCAGTTCGTCCTACTATGGCTACACCTTC.

The gene calls are TRBV21-1 and TRBJ1-4; TRBD1, the table's D call, lacks a check against the DNA. TRBV21-1 represents a pseudogene. The CDR3 has 13 residues. The CDR3 region is CATRQGLYEKLFF. In DNA form, the CDR3 reads TGTGCCACCAGGCAGGGGTTATATGAAAAACTGTTTTTT.

The genes are TRBV28 and TRBJ1-2; TRBD1 agrees at 8 bases. From germline, CDR1 is MDHEN and CDR2 SYDVKM. The CDR3 is 13 residues long. After removal of 10 bases from V and 2 bases from J, the junction contained 6 bases not matched to a gene. CDR3 residues: CATLNRGNYGYTF. The CDR3 coding sequence is TGTGCCACCCTTAACAGGGGGAACTATGGCTACACCTTC.

The chain links TRBV5-1 to TRBJ2-2; the match to TRBD1 covers 9 bases. The CDR3 extends over 18 amino acids. The ends lost 2 bases at V and 6 bases at J; junction bases unmatched: 14. CDR1 and CDR2 from the germline V gene are SGHRS and YFSETQ. The chain's CDR3 is CASSFGPRDRVLSGELFF. In DNA form, the CDR3 reads TGCGCCAGCAGCTTTGGTCCCCGGGACAGGGTACTGTCCGGGGAGCTGTTTTTT.

V and J are TRBV11-1 and TRBJ1-4; D remains unclear. The CDR3 consists of 16 residues. Germline V gene sequence: CDR1 SGHAT, CDR2 FQDESV (reference sequence). The V gene lost 1 base and the J gene lost 6 bases, with 15 bases spanning the gap. The CDR3 region is CASSLGGGISDEKLFF. Here the CDR3 DNA reads TGTGCCAGCAGCTTAGGAGGCGGGATATCTGATGAAAAACTGTTTTTT.

The chain couples TRBV19 to TRBJ2-2; 8 positions match TRBD1. Germline V gene lookup returns CDR1 LNHDA and CDR2 SQIVND (reference sequence). Germline trimming cut 10 bases from V and 10 bases from J; bases unmatched to any gene: 11. This CDR3 has 13 amino acids. CDR3 sequence reads: CATRGQGRVELFF. CDR3 DNA sequence: TGTGCCACCAGAGGACAGGGTCGAGTGGAGCTGTTTTTT.

This chain connects TRBV7-2 to TRBJ2-5; D remains ambiguous. Germline loops: CDR1 SGHTA, CDR2 FQGNSA. The CDR3 is 11 residues long. V was pared by 5 bases and J by 5 bases, with 6 bases between. The CDR3: CASSKEETQYF. The CDR3 coding sequence is TGTGCCAGCAGCAAGGAGGAGACCCAGTACTTC.

The chain couples TRBV27 to TRBJ2-1, with 11 bases aligning to TRBD2. The trim removed 6 bases at V and 6 bases at J, leaving 13 bases unmatched. CDR3 length equals 17 residues. Per the germline V gene, CDR1 is MNHEY and CDR2 is SMNVEV (reference sequence). CDR3 region: CASSPPRSSGRGNEQFF. The DNA for the CDR3 is TGTGCCAGCAGCCCTCCCCGAAGTAGCGGGAGGGGCAATGAGCAGTTCTTC.

The table lists this clone with a count of one. This rearrangement joins TRBV5-1 to TRBJ1-1; TRBD1 matches 8 bases. This CDR3 region has 14 residues. Per germline, CDR1 SGHRS and CDR2 YFSETQ. J lost 4 bases, V lost 1 base, and 3 bases had no gene match. CDR3 nucleotide sequence: TGCGCCAGCAGCTTGCAAACAGGGGGCACTGAAGCTTTCTTT. It translates to CASSLQTGGTEAFF. Full variable domain (outside the CDR3, taken from reference TRBV5-1 and TRBJ1-1): KAGVTQTPRYLIKTRGQQVTLSCSPISGHRSVSWYQQTPGQGLQFLFEYFSETQRNKGNFPGRFSGRQFSNSRSEMNVSTLELGDSALYLCASSLQTGGTEAFFGQGTRLTVV.

The chain links TRBV4-3 to TRBJ2-7; tentative D call: TRBD2 (6 bases). Germline CDR1 and CDR2: LGHNA and YSLEER. V lost 2 bases and J 3 bases, leaving 14 bases between the germline ends. This CDR3 is built from 15 residues. The CDR3 DNA is TGCGCCAGCAGCCAATCCGCGGCTAGCGTCTACGAGCAGTACTTC. The encoded protein is CASSQSAASVYEQYF.

The CDR3 spells CATSSATGTVGELFF. CDR3 in DNA: TGTGCCACCAGCAGCGCCACCGGGACTGTAGGGGAGCTGTTTTTT. The V call is TRBV15, the J call TRBJ2-2, with D possibly matching TRBD2 (6 bases). CDR1 and CDR2 from the germline V gene are LNHNV and YYDKDF (reference sequence). The V gene lost 3 bases and the J gene lost 8 bases, with 16 bases spanning the gap. CDR3 length: 15 amino acids.